This record looks at one T cell receptor beta chain sequence and its context. There is no known antigen for this receptor. No qualities accompany the bases; no much larger clone lies one base away. This sample is drawn from a study of hypomethylating agent response in myelodysplastic syndrome (dated by TCRdb to the early 2020s). With regard to the full study: Patients were treated with the hypomethylating agents azacitidine (8 of 11) or decitabine (3 of 11). The cohort included several male and 2 female myelodysplastic syndrome patients. Six patients responded with complete response or hematologic improvement, and about five patients were non-responders. TET2 was the most frequent mutation, present in about 45% of the 11 patients. Patients had a mean age of approximately 67 +/- 5.9 years, and a diploid cytogenetic profile was the most common. Response was defined as complete response or hematologic improvement, and patients who met neither criterion were classified as non-responders.

The library relied on the immunoSEQ multiplex PCR assay. Each sample was run at survey resolution as two replicates of around 200 ng apiece, for a total of approximately 400 ng of DNA. Using multiplex PCR primers aimed at V and J genes, the hsTCRB kit picked up rearranged TCRB sequences in genomic DNA. To amplify the CDR3 region, the first PCR ran for approximately 32 cycles with the QIAGEN Multiplex PCR Kit. Sample barcodes and Illumina adapters were attached to each replicate during a second PCR lasting 7 to 9 cycles. Quantification of the pooled libraries was done with a QuantStudio 6 and the KAPA library quantification kit. Approximately 16 pM of pooled libraries was sequenced on an Illumina MiSeq using 156-cycle single-end reads and a 15-cycle index read. For the original study's pipeline: Of 150,000 to 200,000 unique clonotypes, about 1.6% were flagged by VDJdb annotation as previously reported viral-epitope-specific clonotypes. The immunoSEQ Data Assistant and immunoSEQ Analyzer converted raw reads into normalized, annotated TCRB repertoires. BioAnalyzer and version 0.6.5 of the immunarch R package were the tools used for clonotype analysis. Before richness was estimated, every repertoire was downsampled to match the clone count of the smallest repertoire. Fisher's exact tests classified clonotypes as expanded, contracted or novel, with novel meaning zero frequency before treatment. Significantly changed CDR3 beta sequences were clustered with GLIPH2 at simulation_depth=1000 and kmer_min_depth=3, and CDR3s shorter than five residues were left out. The table comes from immuneACCESS by way of TCRdb, which keeps in-frame sequences with V and J called. Part of the clones is missing from these tables; in studies checked, under half for an unresolved V gene and the rest for unknown reasons. From that table come the V and J calls and clone size; the DNA was used to work out D and trimming. Counted in this sample were some 10,000 clones; approximately 83% of them appeared once. Approximately 4% of the sample lies in the top ten.

Bulk bone marrow was analyzed without sorting T-cell subsets. Bone marrow from some 11 myelodysplastic syndrome patients was immunosequenced for TCR beta CDR3 regions before and after hypomethylating agent therapy. For longitudinal repertoire tracking, a baseline bone marrow plus two to three bone marrows at different post-treatment timepoints were contributed by each patient. Genomic DNA was extracted from whole bone marrow, and quality was checked by TapeStation, NanoDrop OneC and PicoGreen assays. The study at large found these results: Only about a dozen patients were analyzed, so the study cohort was small. Whether the shared GLIPH2 clusters possibly recognize novel MDS antigens was not confirmed and still needs to be tested experimentally. No significant change in richness, rarefaction diversity or clonality was detected after hypomethylating agent treatment, either across all patients or within response groups. Because the healthy control donors and the MDS patients were not matched by age, the comparison between MDS and healthy samples could have been affected. Novel clonotypes emerged more often in responders, while non-responders showed more contracted clonotypes after treatment.

The junction shows trimming of 4 bases on V and 7 bases on J, and the gene matches do not reach 12 bases of it. From the germline V gene (reference sequence), CDR1 is MNHEY and CDR2 is SMNVEV. Taken from cysteine to phenylalanine, the CDR3 has 17 residues. The retained sequence is limited to the CDR3, 51 bases, with the frame set at the first base. This receptor was obtained from a human donor with myelodysplastic syndrome. The sequences come from bone marrow, collected before or after starting hypomethylating agent treatment for myelodysplastic syndrome (not recorded which). The chain links TRBV27 with TRBJ1-4; 10 bases in between match TRBD1. The CDR3 region reads CASSSIARQGAGEKLFF. The DNA sequence follows: TGTGCCAGCAGTTCCATCGCCCGACAGGGGGCAGGTGAAAAACTGTTTTTT.